The TCR beta chain under discussion was sequenced for a study of T-cell memory formation after mild COVID-19. Germline values: CDR1 MNHEY, CDR2 SMNVEV (reference sequence). The CDR3 extends over 16 amino acids. The ends were cut back, 4 bases at V and 4 bases at J, with 18 bases in the middle. With constant-segment primers, 5'RACE yielded cDNA libraries of TCR alpha and TCR beta that carried sample barcodes and UMIs. TCRdb reanalysed the 5' RACE reads using MiXCR and keeps one entry per CDR3 protein. The table has fewer than 5,500 distinct CDR3 sequences, 44% seen once. The chain links TRBV27 to TRBJ2-3; D perhaps matches TRBD1 (6 bases). This clonotype was sampled from an adult who had mild COVID-19 (a few samples of this study predate the infection). Cell type and time point are not known. The sequenced sample consisted of PBMCs or a T cell subset sorted from them (not recorded which). The CDR3 loop is CASSSPVRGAADTQYF. Written as DNA, the CDR3 is TGTGCCAGCAGTTCCCCGGTCAGGGGAGCGGCAGATACGCAGTATTTT.